The subject of this entry is one T cell receptor (beta chain). Its antigen is unidentified. The CDR3 loop spans 17 amino acids. CDR1 is LNHDA, CDR2 SQIVND, per germline (reference sequence). The V gene end was trimmed by 8 bases and the J gene end by 4 bases; junction bases not matched to a gene: 13. The data stem from a study of cytomegalovirus exposure and HLA in healthy donors. General observations from the study: For presence/absence analyses, sequencing depth was assumed to be roughly uniform across donors. In a later analysis, at a false discovery rate of 0.05, roughly 17,000 TCR beta sequences matched HLA alleles.

This cohort consisted of healthy bone marrow donors. The PCR employed 60 Vbeta primers together with 13 Jbeta primers. Using immunoSEQ multiplex PCR, the repertoire was profiled, and TCRdb retains in-frame clones only, with some absent. The sample holds approximately 89,000 clones, less than 75% seen once. The receptor was derived from a woman aged 30 to 39 in good health and CMV-seropositive. The J gene is TRBJ2-3, the V gene TRBV19; 12 bases match TRBD1. Sample: PBMCs. The CDR3 coding sequence is TGTGCCAGTTCCCCTAATCGGGGGACAGGGGGCGCAGATACGCAGTATTTT. It codes for CASSPNRGTGGADTQYF. Full variable domain (outside the CDR3, taken from reference TRBV19 and TRBJ2-3): DGGITQSPKYLFRKEGQNVTLSCEQNLNHDAMYWYRQDPGQGLRLIYYSQIVNDFQKGDIAEGYSVSREKKESFPLTVTSAQKNPTAFYLCASSPNRGTGGADTQYFGPGTRLTVL.